These T cell receptor beta chains were read from a single sample in a study of T cells in Graves' hyperthyroidism and ophthalmopathy. TCRdb processed the multiplex PCR reads anew with MiXCR; each CDR3 protein has one entry. The sample lists 500,000 to 600,000 distinct CDR3 sequences, around 43% occurring once. Source material: peripheral blood or thyroid tissue (not recorded which). These TCRs come from an adult woman with Graves' disease, either hyperthyroidism or ophthalmopathy (not recorded which). Both conserved end residues are part of each CDR3. Each record gives: clone size, V gene, D gene, J gene, CDR3 protein, CDR3 DNA. D genes are given only for firm matches. A clone size is listed for some rows: how often the clone was seen (once, few, many), or a class if it is expanded.

clone_size: -; v_call: TRBV12-3/TRBV12-4; d_call: TRBD1; j_call: TRBJ1-1; cdr3_aa: CASSWETGGGTEAFF; cdr3_nt: TGTGCCAGCAGCTGGGAGACAGGGGGAGGCACTGAAGCTTTCTTT
clone_size: -; v_call: TRBV10-3; d_call: -; j_call: TRBJ1-1; cdr3_aa: CAISGPPGTEAFF; cdr3_nt: TGTGCCATCAGTGGACCCCCTGGCACTGAAGCTTTCTTT
clone_size: many; v_call: TRBV7-9; d_call: TRBD1; j_call: TRBJ1-1; cdr3_aa: CASSSWGQVAFF; cdr3_nt: TGTGCCAGCAGCTCATGGGGACAGGTGGCTTTCTTT
clone_size: few; v_call: TRBV29-1; d_call: -; j_call: TRBJ1-2; cdr3_aa: CSVKWQGDYGYTF; cdr3_nt: TGCAGCGTTAAATGGCAGGGTGACTATGGCTACACCTTC
clone_size: -; v_call: TRBV7-9; d_call: TRBD1; j_call: TRBJ1-1; cdr3_aa: CASSPRTGNLPSAEAFF; cdr3_nt: TGTGCCAGCAGCCCCCGGACAGGGAATCTCCCCTCGGCTGAAGCTTTCTTT
clone_size: -; v_call: TRBV29-1; d_call: TRBD1; j_call: TRBJ1-1; cdr3_aa: CSGRQGPNTEAFF; cdr3_nt: TGCAGCGGCCGACAGGGGCCGAACACCGAAGCTTTCTTT
clone_size: -; v_call: TRBV9; d_call: TRBD2; j_call: TRBJ2-5; cdr3_aa: CASSVATGGETQYF; cdr3_nt: TGTGCCAGCAGCGTAGCTACGGGGGGAGAGACCCAGTACTTC
clone_size: many; v_call: TRBV7-2; d_call: -; j_call: TRBJ1-6; cdr3_aa: CASSPPPQNSPLHF; cdr3_nt: TGTGCCAGCAGCCCACCACCCCAAAATTCACCCCTCCACTTT
clone_size: -; v_call: TRBV25-1; d_call: -; j_call: TRBJ1-2; cdr3_aa: CASSEWVASGYTF; cdr3_nt: TGTGCCAGCAGTGAATGGGTTGCCTCGGGCTACACCTTC
clone_size: many; v_call: TRBV25-1; d_call: -; j_call: TRBJ2-3; cdr3_aa: CASSVLTDTQYF; cdr3_nt: TGTGCCAGCAGTGTCCTCACAGATACGCAGTATTTT
clone_size: few; v_call: TRBV5-4; d_call: TRBD1; j_call: TRBJ1-3; cdr3_aa: CASSSGTDAGNTIYF; cdr3_nt: TGTGCCAGCAGTTCCGGGACAGATGCTGGAAACACCATATATTTT
clone_size: -; v_call: TRBV29-1; d_call: TRBD1; j_call: TRBJ2-5; cdr3_aa: CSVEGGGTGTETQYF; cdr3_nt: TGCAGCGTTGAAGGGGGAGGGACAGGGACCGAGACCCAGTACTTC
clone_size: many; v_call: TRBV15; d_call: -; j_call: TRBJ1-1; cdr3_aa: CATSRDHGHQNTEAFF; cdr3_nt: TGTGCCACCAGCAGAGACCACGGACACCAGAACACTGAAGCTTTCTTT
clone_size: many; v_call: TRBV20-1; d_call: -; j_call: TRBJ2-5; cdr3_aa: CSARDFRGEIIETQYF; cdr3_nt: TGCAGTGCTAGGGACTTCCGAGGGGAAATCATCGAGACCCAGTACTTC
clone_size: -; v_call: TRBV7-9; d_call: -; j_call: TRBJ1-6; cdr3_aa: CTSSPYPGGNSPLHF; cdr3_nt: TGTACCAGCAGCCCCTATCCCGGCGGTAATTCACCCCTCCACTTT
clone_size: -; v_call: TRBV10-3; d_call: -; j_call: TRBJ2-7; cdr3_aa: CAISDPQGNEQYF; cdr3_nt: TGTGCCATCAGTGACCCACAGGGTAACGAGCAGTACTTC
clone_size: -; v_call: TRBV7-2; d_call: -; j_call: TRBJ2-5; cdr3_aa: CASSARAIQETQYF; cdr3_nt: TGTGCCAGCAGCGCGAGGGCGATCCAAGAGACCCAGTACTTC
clone_size: many; v_call: TRBV2; d_call: -; j_call: TRBJ1-2; cdr3_aa: CASTRGGAARSGYTF; cdr3_nt: TGTGCCAGCACCCGAGGGGGGGCGGCGCGGAGTGGCTACACCTTC
clone_size: many; v_call: TRBV15; d_call: -; j_call: TRBJ2-7; cdr3_aa: CATSRDRGQFTYEQYF; cdr3_nt: TGTGCCACCAGCAGAGATCGCGGGCAGTTTACCTACGAGCAGTACTTC
clone_size: -; v_call: TRBV7-2; d_call: -; j_call: TRBJ1-2; cdr3_aa: CASSSAGTFYGYTF; cdr3_nt: TGTGCCAGCAGCTCCGCCGGGACGTTCTATGGCTACACCTTC
clone_size: few; v_call: TRBV20-1; d_call: -; j_call: TRBJ1-5; cdr3_aa: CSARGGEEGVQPQHF; cdr3_nt: TGCAGTGCTAGAGGAGGGGAGGAGGGCGTTCAGCCCCAGCATTTT
clone_size: -; v_call: TRBV29-1; d_call: TRBD1; j_call: TRBJ2-7; cdr3_aa: CSSRTGSHEQYF; cdr3_nt: TGCAGCTCCAGGACAGGTTCCCACGAGCAGTACTTC
clone_size: -; v_call: TRBV7-6; d_call: -; j_call: TRBJ1-4; cdr3_aa: CASSSGDTGWPNEKLFF; cdr3_nt: TGTGCCAGCAGCTCAGGGGACACAGGGTGGCCTAATGAAAAACTGTTTTTT
clone_size: many; v_call: TRBV10-2; d_call: -; j_call: TRBJ2-7; cdr3_aa: CASSESGGNEQYF; cdr3_nt: TGCGCCAGCAGTGAGTCGGGGGGAAACGAGCAGTACTTC
clone_size: -; v_call: TRBV29-1; d_call: -; j_call: TRBJ1-3; cdr3_aa: CSVGNRAGNTIYF; cdr3_nt: TGCAGCGTTGGAAACAGGGCCGGAAACACCATATATTTT
clone_size: many; v_call: TRBV29-1; d_call: TRBD1; j_call: TRBJ1-1; cdr3_aa: CSGRDRTNTEAFF; cdr3_nt: TGCAGCGGGAGGGACAGAACTAACACTGAAGCTTTCTTT
clone_size: few; v_call: TRBV10-3; d_call: -; j_call: TRBJ1-5; cdr3_aa: CAISDLGRLQPQHF; cdr3_nt: TGTGCCATCAGTGATCTGGGCAGGCTGCAGCCCCAGCATTTT
clone_size: many; v_call: TRBV7-9; d_call: -; j_call: TRBJ2-7; cdr3_aa: CASSPPRVHQVVEQYF; cdr3_nt: TGTGCCAGCAGCCCCCCGAGGGTACATCAGGTTGTCGAGCAGTACTTC